The present entry profiles one T cell receptor beta chain with its context. Original analysis: The authors estimated nucleated cell counts from reference gene primer amplification. Data came from immunoSEQ multiplex PCR; TCRdb stores just in-frame clones and leaves some out. For V, J and clone size, that table is used; D and trimming come from the DNA. The sample holds tens of thousands of clones, 83% seen once. This specimen belongs to a study of blood T cell repertoires in COVID-19. The trim removed 5 bases at V and 2 bases at J, leaving 8 bases unmatched. The CDR3 has 16 residues. The germline gives CDR1 SEHNR, CDR2 FQNEAQ (reference sequence).

The chain uses TRBV7-9 and TRBJ1-2, with 10 bases matching TRBD1. The receptor's source is a man aged 40-55 years with acute or convalescent COVID-19. Sequencing was performed on peripheral blood. CDR3 amino acids: CASSTSRGQGNYGYTF. The CDR3 bases are TGTGCCAGCAGCACCTCCCGGGGACAGGGGAACTATGGCTACACCTTC.